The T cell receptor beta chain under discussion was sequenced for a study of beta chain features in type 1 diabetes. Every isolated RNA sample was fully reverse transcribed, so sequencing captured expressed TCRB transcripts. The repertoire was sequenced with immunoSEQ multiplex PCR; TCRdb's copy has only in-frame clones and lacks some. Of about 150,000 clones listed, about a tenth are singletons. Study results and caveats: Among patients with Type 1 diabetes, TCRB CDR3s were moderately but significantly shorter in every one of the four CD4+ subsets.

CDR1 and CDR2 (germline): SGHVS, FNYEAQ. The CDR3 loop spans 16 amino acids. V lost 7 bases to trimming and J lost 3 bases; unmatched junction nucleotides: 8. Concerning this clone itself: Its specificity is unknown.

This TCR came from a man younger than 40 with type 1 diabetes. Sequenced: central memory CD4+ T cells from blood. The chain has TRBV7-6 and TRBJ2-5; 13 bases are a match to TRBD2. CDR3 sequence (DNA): TGTGCCAGCACCCTCCGGACTAGCGGGAGAGAAGAGACCCAGTACTTC. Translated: CASTLRTSGREETQYF. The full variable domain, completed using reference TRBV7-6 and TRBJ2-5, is GAGVSQSPRYKVTKRGQDVALRCDPISGHVSLYWYRQALGQGPEFLTYFNYEAQQDKSGLPNDRFSAERPEGSISTLTIQRTEQRDSAMYRCASTLRTSGREETQYFGPGTRLLVL.